The clone carrying this T cell receptor (beta chain) was found a few times. Its antigen is as yet unknown. Amplification of TCR beta CDR3 regions was performed using RNA transcripts as template. HTBI primers were the set used in a first-round RT-PCR of the TCR CDR3. TCRdb re-derived calls from the multiplex PCR reads in MiXCR, one entry per CDR3 protein. Of roughly 99,000 distinct CDR3 sequences in the sample, 15% to 20% were seen once. This sample was included in a study of T cells in Graves' hyperthyroidism and ophthalmopathy. Study-wide context: Any treatment followed the collection of peripheral blood at initial diagnosis.

Study-wide results and caveats: Ophthalmopathy, as predicted by the model, came a median around 6.7 months after the prediction. Most thyroid clonotypes that were expanded above 0.001 also turned up in blood.

The sample consisted of blood. This TCR derives from a woman in her forties or fifties with Graves' hyperthyroidism.

The CDR3 protein is CSATPSSGTYNEQFF. DNA for the CDR3: TGCAGTGCTACCCCGAGTAGCGGGACGTACAATGAGCAGTTCTTC. The V call is TRBV20-1, the J call TRBJ2-1; 8 nucleotides agree with TRBD2. Trimming at V came to 4 bases and at J to 4 bases, leaving 9 bases not matched to a gene. Per the germline V gene, CDR1 is DFQATT and CDR2 is SNEGSKA (reference sequence). The CDR3 totals 15 residues.